A selection of T cell receptor beta chains follows, all from one sample in a study of cytomegalovirus exposure and HLA in healthy donors. The table came from immunoSEQ multiplex PCR; TCRdb's copy has only in-frame clones and leaves some out. The sample records some 200,000 clones, 75% to 80% being singletons. Sequences were obtained from PBMCs. These receptors were taken from a man aged 18 to 35 in good health and CMV-seronegative. CDR3s include the opening cysteine and the closing phenylalanine or tryptophan. D genes are given only for firm matches. Only some rows state a clone size, as once, few, many or a class for expanded clones.

v_gene	abundance	d_gene	j_gene	CDR3aa	CDR3nt
TRBV5-1	-	TRBD1	TRBJ1-2	CASSNYGTEAGGYTF	TGCGCCAGCAGCAACTACGGGACAGAGGCTGGAGGCTACACCTTC
TRBV7-8	-	-	TRBJ1-2	CASSPGGRNYGYTF	TGTGCCAGCAGCCCAGGTGGCAGGAACTATGGCTACACCTTC
TRBV18	-	-	TRBJ1-2	CASSPIRDNYGYTF	TGTGCCAGCTCACCAATCAGGGATAACTATGGCTACACCTTC
TRBV12-5	-	TRBD1	TRBJ1-5	CASGKGQGAASGNQPQHF	TGTGCTAGTGGAAAAGGACAGGGGGCTGCGAGCGGCAATCAGCCCCAGCATTTT
TRBV2	once	-	TRBJ1-5	CASSDWGGGNQPQHF	TGTGCCAGCAGTGATTGGGGAGGGGGCAATCAGCCCCAGCATTTT
TRBV18	-	-	TRBJ2-5	CASSPREETQYF	TGTGCCAGCTCACCACGCGAAGAGACCCAGTACTTC
TRBV28	-	-	TRBJ1-1	CASSLRGTEAFF	TGTGCCAGCAGTTTAAGGGGGACTGAAGCTTTCTTT
TRBV10-3	-	-	TRBJ1-4	CAISEWAEKLFF	TGTGCCATCAGTGAGTGGGCTGAAAAACTGTTTTTT
TRBV6-1	few	-	TRBJ1-5	CASSGGGLGNSNQPQHF	TGTGCCAGCAGTGGAGGGGGTTTGGGGAATAGCAATCAGCCCCAGCATTTT
TRBV7-6	-	TRBD2	TRBJ2-2	CASWSGSMGELFF	TGTGCCAGCTGGAGCGGGAGTATGGGGGAGCTGTTTTTT
TRBV19	-	-	TRBJ2-3	CASSRDSYTQYF	TGTGCCAGTAGTAGGGACTCATATACGCAGTATTTT
TRBV5-1	-	TRBD1	TRBJ1-1	CASSGQGATTEAFF	TGCGCCAGCAGCGGACAGGGGGCCACCACTGAAGCTTTCTTT
TRBV28	once	TRBD1	TRBJ1-1	CASGTGVNTEAFF	TGTGCCAGCGGAACAGGGGTGAACACTGAAGCTTTCTTT
TRBV9	few	TRBD1	TRBJ2-5	CASSATGGAETQYF	TGTGCCAGCAGCGCGACAGGGGGCGCGGAGACCCAGTACTTC
TRBV6-5	few	-	TRBJ2-7	CASSGERDTQQYF	TGTGCCAGCAGTGGAGAAAGGGACACACAGCAGTACTTC
TRBV12-5	few	-	TRBJ2-2	CASGLYRTVNTGELFF	TGTGCTAGTGGTTTGTATCGGACAGTGAACACCGGGGAGCTGTTTTTT
TRBV9	-	-	TRBJ2-5	CASSVGGWGVGGRETQYF	TGTGCCAGCAGCGTAGGTGGGTGGGGGGTAGGGGGCCGAGAGACCCAGTACTTC